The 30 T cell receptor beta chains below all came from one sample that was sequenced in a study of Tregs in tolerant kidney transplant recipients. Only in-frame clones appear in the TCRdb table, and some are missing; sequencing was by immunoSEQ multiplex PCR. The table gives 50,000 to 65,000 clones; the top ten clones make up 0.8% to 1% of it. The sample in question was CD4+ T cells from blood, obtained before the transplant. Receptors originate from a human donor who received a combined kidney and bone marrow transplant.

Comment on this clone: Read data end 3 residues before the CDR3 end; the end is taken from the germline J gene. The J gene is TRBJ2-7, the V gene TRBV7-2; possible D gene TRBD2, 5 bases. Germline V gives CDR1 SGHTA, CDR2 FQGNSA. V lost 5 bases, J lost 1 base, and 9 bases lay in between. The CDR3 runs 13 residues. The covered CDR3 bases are TGTGCCAGCAGCCCGCGCGGGTCCTACGAG. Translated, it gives CASSPRGSYE. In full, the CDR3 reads CASSPRGSYEQYF.

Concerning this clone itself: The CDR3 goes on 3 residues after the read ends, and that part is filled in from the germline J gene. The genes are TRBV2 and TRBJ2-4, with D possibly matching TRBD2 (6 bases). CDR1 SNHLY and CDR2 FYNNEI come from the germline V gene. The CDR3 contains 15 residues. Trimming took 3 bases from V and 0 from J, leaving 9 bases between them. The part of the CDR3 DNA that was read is TGTGCCAGCAGTGAGGGCGGGGTAGCCAAAAACATT. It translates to CASSEGGVAKNI. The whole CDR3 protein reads CASSEGGVAKNIQYF.

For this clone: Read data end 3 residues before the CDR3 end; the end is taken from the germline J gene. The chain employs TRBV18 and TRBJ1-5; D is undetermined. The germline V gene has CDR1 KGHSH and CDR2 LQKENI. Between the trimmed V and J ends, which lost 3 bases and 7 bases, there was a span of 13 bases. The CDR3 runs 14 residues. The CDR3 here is CASSPPGEGQPQHF. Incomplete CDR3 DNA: TGTGCCAGCTCACCGCCCGGAGAAGGGCAGCCC.

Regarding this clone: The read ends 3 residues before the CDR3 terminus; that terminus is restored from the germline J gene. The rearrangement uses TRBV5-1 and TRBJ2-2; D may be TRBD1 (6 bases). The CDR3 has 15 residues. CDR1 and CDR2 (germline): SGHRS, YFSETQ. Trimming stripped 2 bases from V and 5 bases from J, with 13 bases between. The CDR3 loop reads CASSFWHRDTGELFF. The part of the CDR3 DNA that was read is TGCGCCAGCAGCTTTTGGCACAGGGATACCGGGGAG.

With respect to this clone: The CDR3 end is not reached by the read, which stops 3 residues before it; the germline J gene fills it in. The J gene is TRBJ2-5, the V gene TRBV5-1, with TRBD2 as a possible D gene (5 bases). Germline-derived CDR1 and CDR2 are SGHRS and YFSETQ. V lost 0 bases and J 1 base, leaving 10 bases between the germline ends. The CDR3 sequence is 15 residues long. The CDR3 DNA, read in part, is TGCGCCAGCAGCTTGGGCGGGTCCGCCCAAGAGACC. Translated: CASSLGGSAQET. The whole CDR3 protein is CASSLGGSAQETQYF. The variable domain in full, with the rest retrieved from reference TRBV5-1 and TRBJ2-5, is KAGVTQTPRYLIKTRGQQVTLSCSPISGHRSVSWYQQTPGQGLQFLFEYFSETQRNKGNFPGRFSGRQFSNSRSEMNVSTLELGDSALYLCASSLGGSAQETQYFGPGTRLLVL.

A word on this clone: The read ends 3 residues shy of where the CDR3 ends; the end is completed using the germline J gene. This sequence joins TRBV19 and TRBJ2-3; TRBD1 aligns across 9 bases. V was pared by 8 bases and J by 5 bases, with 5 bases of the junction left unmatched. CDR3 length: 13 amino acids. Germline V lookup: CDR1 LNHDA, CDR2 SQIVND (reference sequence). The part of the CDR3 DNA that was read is TGTGCCAGTCGGGACAGGGCCGAAGATACG. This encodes CASRDRAEDT. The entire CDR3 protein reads CASRDRAEDTQYF.

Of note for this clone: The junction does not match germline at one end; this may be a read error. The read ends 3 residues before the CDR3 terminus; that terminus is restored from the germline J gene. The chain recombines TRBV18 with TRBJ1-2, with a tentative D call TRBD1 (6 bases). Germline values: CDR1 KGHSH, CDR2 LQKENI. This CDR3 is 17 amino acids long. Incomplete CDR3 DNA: TGTGCCAGCTCCCCACTGCCAGATGCCGGGACATTATATGGC. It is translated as CASSPLPDAGTLYG. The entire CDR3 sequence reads CASSPLPDAGTLYGYTF.

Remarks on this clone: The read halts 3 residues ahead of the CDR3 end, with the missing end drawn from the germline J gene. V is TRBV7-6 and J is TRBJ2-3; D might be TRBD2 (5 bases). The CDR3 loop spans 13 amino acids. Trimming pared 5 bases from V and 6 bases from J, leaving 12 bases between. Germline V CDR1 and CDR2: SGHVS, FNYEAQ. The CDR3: CASSTRGADTQYF. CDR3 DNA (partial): TGTGCCAGCAGCACCCGGGGTGCGGATACG.

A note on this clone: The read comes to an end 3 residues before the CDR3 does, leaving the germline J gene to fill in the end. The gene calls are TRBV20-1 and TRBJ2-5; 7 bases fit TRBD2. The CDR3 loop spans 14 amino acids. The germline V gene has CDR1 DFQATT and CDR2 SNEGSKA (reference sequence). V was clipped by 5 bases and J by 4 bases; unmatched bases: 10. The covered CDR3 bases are TGCAGTGCTCAAGCGGGGAGGGCTATAGAGACC. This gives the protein CSAQAGRAIET. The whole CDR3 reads CSAQAGRAIETQYF.

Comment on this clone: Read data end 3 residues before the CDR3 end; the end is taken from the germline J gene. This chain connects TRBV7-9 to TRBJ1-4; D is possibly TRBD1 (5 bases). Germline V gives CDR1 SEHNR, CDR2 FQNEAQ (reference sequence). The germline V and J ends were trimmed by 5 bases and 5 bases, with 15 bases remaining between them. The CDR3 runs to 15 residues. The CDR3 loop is CASSSGTALNEKLFF. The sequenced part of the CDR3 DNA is TGTGCCAGCAGCAGCGGGACGGCTTTAAATGAAAAA. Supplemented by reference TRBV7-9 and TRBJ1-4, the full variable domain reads DTGVSQNPRHKITKRGQNVTFRCDPISEHNRLYWYRQTLGQGPEFLTYFQNEAQLEKSRLLSDRFSAERPKGSFSTLEIQRTEQGDSAMYLCASSSGTALNEKLFFGSGTQLSVL.

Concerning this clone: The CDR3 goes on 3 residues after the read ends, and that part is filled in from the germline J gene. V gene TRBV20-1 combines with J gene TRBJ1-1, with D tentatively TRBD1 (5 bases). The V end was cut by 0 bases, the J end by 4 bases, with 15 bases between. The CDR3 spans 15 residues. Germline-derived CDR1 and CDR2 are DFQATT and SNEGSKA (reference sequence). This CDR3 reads CSARDGKGASTEAFF. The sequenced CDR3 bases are TGCAGTGCTAGAGATGGTAAAGGGGCCAGCACTGAA.

The CDR3 protein is CAIGGQGSHEQYF. CDR3 DNA (partial): TGTGCCATCGGAGGACAGGGGTCGCACGAG. The chain uses TRBV10-3 and TRBJ2-7; 9 bases fit TRBD1. The missing CDR3 end, 3 residues past where the read stops, is filled in from the germline J gene. This CDR3 comprises 13 residues. CDR1 is ENHRY and CDR2 is SYGVKD in the germline V gene. With 8 bases clipped from V and 5 bases from J, the junction kept 7 bases outside the gene matches.

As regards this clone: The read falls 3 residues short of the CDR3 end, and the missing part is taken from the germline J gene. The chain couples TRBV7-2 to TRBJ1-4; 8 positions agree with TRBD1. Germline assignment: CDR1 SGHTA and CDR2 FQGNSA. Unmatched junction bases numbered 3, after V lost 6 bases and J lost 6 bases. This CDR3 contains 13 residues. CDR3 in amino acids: CASRDRAHEKLFF. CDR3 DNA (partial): TGTGCCAGCAGGGACAGGGCCCATGAAAAA.

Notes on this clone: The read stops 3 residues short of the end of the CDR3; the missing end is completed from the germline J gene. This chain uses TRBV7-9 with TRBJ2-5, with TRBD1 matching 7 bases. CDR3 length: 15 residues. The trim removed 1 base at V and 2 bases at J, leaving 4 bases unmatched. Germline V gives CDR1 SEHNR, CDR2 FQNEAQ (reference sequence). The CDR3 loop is CASSLEGAGQETQYF. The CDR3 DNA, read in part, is TGTGCCAGCAGCTTAGAGGGGGCAGGGCAAGAGACC.

This chain's CDR3 is CASSLVQGRDEQYF. CDR3 DNA, as far as it was read: TGCGCCAGCAGCTTGGTGCAGGGAAGGGACGAG. The V and J genes are TRBV5-1 and TRBJ2-7, with a weak D call TRBD1 (5 bases). The read ends 3 residues shy of where the CDR3 ends; the end is completed using the germline J gene. The germline V and J ends were trimmed by 0 bases and 5 bases, with 12 bases remaining between them. The CDR3 runs 14 residues. The germline CDR1 and CDR2 sequences are SGHRS and YFSETQ.

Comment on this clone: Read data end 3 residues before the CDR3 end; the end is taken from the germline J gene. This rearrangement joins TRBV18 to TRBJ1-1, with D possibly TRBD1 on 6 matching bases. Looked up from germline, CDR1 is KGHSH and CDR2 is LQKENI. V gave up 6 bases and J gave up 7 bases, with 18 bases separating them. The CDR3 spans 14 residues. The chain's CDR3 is CASSQGTLVIEAFF. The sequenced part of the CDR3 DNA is TGTGCCAGCTCCCAAGGGACATTAGTAATTGAA. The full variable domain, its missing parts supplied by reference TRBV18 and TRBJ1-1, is NAGVMQNPRHLVRRRGQEARLRCSPMKGHSHVYWYRQLPEEGLKFMVYLQKENIIDESGMPKERFSAEFPKEGPSILRIQQVVRGDSAAYFCASSQGTLVIEAFFGQGTRLTVV.

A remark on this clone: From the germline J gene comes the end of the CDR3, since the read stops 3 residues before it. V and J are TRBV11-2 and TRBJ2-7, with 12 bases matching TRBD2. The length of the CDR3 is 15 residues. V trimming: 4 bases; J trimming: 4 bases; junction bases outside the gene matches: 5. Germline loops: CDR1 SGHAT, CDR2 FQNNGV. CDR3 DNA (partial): TGTGCCAGCAGCTCCATACTAGCGGGAGGATACGAG. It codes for CASSSILAGGYE. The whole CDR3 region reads CASSSILAGGYEQYF.

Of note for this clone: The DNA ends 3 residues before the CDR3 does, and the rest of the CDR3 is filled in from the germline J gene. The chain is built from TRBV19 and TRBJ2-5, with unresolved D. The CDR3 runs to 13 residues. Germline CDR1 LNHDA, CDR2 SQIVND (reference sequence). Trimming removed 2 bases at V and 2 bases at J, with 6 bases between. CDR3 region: CASSIRGQETQYF. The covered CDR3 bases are TGTGCCAGTAGTATAAGAGGTCAAGAGACC.

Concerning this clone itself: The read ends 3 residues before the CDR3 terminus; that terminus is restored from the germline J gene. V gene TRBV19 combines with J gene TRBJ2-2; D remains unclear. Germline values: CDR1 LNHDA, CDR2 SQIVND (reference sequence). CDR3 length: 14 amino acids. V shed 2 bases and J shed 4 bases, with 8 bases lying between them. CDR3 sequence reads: CASSIQVVTGELFF. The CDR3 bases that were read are TGTGCCAGTAGTATACAGGTGGTCACCGGGGAG.

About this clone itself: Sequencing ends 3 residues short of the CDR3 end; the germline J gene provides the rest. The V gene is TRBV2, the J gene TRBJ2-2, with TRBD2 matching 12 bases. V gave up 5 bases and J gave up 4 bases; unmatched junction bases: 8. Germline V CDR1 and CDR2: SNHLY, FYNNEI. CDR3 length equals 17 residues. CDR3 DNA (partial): TGTGCCAGCAGTCCTACAAGGACTAGCGGGGTCACCGGGGAG. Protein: CASSPTRTSGVTGE. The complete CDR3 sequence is CASSPTRTSGVTGELFF. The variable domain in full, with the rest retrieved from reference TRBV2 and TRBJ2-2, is EPEVTQTPSHQVTQMGQEVILRCVPISNHLYFYWYRQILGQKVEFLVSFYNNEISEKSEIFDDQFSVERPDGSNFTLKIRSTKLEDSAMYFCASSPTRTSGVTGELFFGEGSRLTVL.

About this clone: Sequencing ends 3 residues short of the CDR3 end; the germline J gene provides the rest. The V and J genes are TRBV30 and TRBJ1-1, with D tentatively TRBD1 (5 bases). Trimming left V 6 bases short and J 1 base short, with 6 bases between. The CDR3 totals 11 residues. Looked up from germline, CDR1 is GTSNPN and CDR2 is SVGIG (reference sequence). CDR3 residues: CACRANTEAFF. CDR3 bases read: TGTGCCTGCAGGGCGAACACTGAA.

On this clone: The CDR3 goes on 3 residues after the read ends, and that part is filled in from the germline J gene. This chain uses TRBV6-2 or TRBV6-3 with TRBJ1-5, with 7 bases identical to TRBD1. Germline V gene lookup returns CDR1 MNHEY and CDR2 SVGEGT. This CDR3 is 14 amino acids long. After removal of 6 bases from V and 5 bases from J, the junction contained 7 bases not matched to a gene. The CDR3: CASSRDRDDQPQHF. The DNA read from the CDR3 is TGTGCCAGCAGCCGAGACAGGGATGATCAGCCC.

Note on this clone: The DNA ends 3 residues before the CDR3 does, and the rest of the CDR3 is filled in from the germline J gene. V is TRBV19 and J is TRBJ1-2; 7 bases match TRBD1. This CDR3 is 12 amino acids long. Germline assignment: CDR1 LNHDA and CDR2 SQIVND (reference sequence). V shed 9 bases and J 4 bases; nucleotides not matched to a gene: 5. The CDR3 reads CASLDRSYGYTF. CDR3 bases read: TGTGCCAGCTTGGACAGGTCCTATGGC.

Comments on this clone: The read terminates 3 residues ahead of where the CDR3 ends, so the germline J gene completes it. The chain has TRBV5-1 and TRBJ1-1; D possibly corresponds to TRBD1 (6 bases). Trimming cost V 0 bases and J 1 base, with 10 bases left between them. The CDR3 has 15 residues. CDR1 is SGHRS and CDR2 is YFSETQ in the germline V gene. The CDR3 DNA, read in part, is TGCGCCAGCAGCTTGGAAGGGGGATCGAACACTGAA. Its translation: CASSLEGGSNTE. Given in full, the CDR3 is CASSLEGGSNTEAFF.

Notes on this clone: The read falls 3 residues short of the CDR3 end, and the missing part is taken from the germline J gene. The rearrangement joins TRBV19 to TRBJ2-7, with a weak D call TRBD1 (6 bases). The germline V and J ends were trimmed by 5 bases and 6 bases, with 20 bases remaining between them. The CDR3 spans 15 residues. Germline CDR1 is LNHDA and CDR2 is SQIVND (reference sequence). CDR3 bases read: TGTGCCAGTAGTCACCTAAAGGCTGGGGGCGGCGAG. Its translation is CASSHLKAGGGE. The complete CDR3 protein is CASSHLKAGGGEQYF.

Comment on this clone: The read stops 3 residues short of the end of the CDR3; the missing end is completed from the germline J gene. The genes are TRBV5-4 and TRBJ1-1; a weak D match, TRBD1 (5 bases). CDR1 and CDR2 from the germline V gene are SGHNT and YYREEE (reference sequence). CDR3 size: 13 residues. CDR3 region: CASSLDAPGEAFF. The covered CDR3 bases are TGTGCCAGCAGCTTGGATGCCCCAGGGGAA. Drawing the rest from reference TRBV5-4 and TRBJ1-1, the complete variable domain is ETGVTQSPTHLIKTRGQQVTLRCSSQSGHNTVSWYQQALGQGPQFIFQYYREEENGRGNFPPRFSGLQFPNYSSELNVNALELDDSALYLCASSLDAPGEAFFGQGTRLTVV.

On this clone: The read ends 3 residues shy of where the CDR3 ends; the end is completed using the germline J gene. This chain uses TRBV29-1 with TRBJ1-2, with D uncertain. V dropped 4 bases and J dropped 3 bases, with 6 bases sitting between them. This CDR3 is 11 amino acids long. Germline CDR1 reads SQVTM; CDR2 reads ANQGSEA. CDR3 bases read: TGCAGCGTTGGCGCCGACTATGGC. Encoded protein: CSVGADYG. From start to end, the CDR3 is CSVGADYGYTF.

Partial CDR3 DNA: TGTGCCAGCTCTCGGGGGACTAGCGGGAGTATGGAGACC. This gives the protein CASSRGTSGSMET. The full CDR3 protein reads CASSRGTSGSMETQYF. The rearrangement uses TRBV18 and TRBJ2-5; 14 bases are shared with TRBD2. The read terminates 3 residues before the CDR3 end, so the remaining end is supplied by the germline J gene. V shed 6 bases and J 5 bases; nucleotides not matched to a gene: 8. This CDR3 region has 16 residues. The germline V gene has CDR1 KGHSH and CDR2 LQKENI.

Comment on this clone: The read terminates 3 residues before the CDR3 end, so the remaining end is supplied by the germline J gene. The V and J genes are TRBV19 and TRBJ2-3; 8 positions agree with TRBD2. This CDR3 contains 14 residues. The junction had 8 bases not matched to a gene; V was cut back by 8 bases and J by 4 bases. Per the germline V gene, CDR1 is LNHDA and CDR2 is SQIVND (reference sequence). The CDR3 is CASHRGGLADTQYF. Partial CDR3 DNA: TGTGCCAGTCATCGGGGGGGCCTAGCAGATACG.

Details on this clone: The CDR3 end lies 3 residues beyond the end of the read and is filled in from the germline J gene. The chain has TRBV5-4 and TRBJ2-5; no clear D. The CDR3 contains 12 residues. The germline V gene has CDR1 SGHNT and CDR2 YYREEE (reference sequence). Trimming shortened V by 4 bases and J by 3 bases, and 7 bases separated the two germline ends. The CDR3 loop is CASSVLEETQYF. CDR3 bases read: TGTGCCAGCAGCGTACTTGAAGAGACC.